The clone carrying this TCR beta chain was detected ten times or more. The sample belongs to a study of regulatory T cells in long-lasting Graves disease. Study context: Less than 3 months of antithyroid drugs had been taken by newly diagnosed Graves' patients.

This CDR3 has 15 residues. Germline V gene sequence: CDR1 LGHNT, CDR2 FRNRAP. With V trimmed by 6 bases and J by 4 bases, 11 bases remained unmatched. iRepertoire HTBI primers and Arm-PCR of CDR3 regions built TCR beta libraries. TCRdb called the multiplex PCR reads again in MiXCR, with one record for every CDR3 protein. The sample contains some 400,000 distinct CDR3 sequences, approximately 15% of which appear only once. As for time point: newly diagnosed GD, antithyroid drugs for less than 3 months. From PBMCs, RNA was extracted and then used to make the TCR library. In addition, the sample was reused for a study of T cells in Graves' hyperthyroidism and ophthalmopathy.

Sequencing was performed on peripheral blood mononuclear cells (PBMCs), taken at new diagnosis, from a patient treated with antithyroid drugs. The V gene is TRBV12-5, the J gene TRBJ2-5; 7 bases match TRBD1. This TCR derives from a woman aged 30 to 39 with Graves disease. CDR3 protein: CASGELQGSGETQYF. As DNA, the CDR3 is TGTGCTAGTGGAGAGTTACAGGGGAGTGGAGAGACCCAGTACTTC.